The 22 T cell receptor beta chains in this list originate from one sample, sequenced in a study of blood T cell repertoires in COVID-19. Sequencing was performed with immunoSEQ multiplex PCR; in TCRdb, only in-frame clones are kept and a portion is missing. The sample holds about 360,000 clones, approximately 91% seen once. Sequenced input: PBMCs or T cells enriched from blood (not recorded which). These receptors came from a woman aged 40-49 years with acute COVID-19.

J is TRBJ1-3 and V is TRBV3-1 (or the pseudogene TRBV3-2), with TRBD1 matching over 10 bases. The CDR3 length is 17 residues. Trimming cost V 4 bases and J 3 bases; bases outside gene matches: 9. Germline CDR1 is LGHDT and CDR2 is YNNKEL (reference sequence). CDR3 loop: CASSRIDRGLYGNTIYF. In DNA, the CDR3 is TGTGCCAGCAGCCGTATCGACAGGGGGCTTTATGGAAACACCATATATTTT.

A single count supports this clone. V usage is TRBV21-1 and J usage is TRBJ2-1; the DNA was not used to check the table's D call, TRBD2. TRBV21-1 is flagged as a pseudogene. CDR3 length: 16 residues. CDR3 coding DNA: TGTGCCAGCAGCGAGAGAGCGGGGGGGGACTACAATGAGCAGTTCTTC. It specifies CASSERAGGDYNEQFF.

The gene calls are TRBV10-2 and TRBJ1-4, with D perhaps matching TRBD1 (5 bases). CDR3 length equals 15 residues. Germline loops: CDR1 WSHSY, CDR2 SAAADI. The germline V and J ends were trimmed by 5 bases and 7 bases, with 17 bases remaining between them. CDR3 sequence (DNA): TGCGCCAGCAGTCACGGGGGTTCTCGGGTTGAAAAACTGTTTTTT. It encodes CASSHGGSRVEKLFF.

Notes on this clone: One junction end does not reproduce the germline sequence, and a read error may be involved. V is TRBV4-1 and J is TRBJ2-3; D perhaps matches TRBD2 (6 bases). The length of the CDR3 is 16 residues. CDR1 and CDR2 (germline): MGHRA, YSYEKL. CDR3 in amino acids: CASSQGFGGSTDTQYF. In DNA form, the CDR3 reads TGCGCCAGCAGTCAAGGTTTCGGGGGAAGCACAGATACGCAGTATTTT.

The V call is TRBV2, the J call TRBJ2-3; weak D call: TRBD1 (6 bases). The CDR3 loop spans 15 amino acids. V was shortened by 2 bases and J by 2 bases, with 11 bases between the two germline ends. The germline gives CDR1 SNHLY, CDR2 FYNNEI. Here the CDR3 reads CASSESDRYTDTQYF. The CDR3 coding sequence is TGTGCCAGCAGTGAATCCGACAGGTACACAGATACGCAGTATTTT.

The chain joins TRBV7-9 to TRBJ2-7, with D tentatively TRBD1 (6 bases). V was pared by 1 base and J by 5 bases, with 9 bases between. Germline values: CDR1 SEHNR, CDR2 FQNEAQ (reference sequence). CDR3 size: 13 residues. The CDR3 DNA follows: TGTGCCAGCAGCTTAGACAGGGATGACGAGCAGTACTTC. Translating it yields CASSLDRDDEQYF.

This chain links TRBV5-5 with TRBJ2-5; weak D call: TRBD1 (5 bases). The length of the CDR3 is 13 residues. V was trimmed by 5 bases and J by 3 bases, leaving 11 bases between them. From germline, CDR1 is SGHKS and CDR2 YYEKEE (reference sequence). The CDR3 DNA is TGTGCCAGCAGTATTAAGGGGAAAGAGACCCAGTACTTC. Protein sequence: CASSIKGKETQYF. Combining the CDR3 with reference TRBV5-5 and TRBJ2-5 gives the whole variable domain DAGVTQSPTHLIKTRGQQVTLRCSPISGHKSVSWYQQVLGQGPQFIFQYYEKEERGRGNFPDRFSARQFPNYSSELNVNALLLGDSALYLCASSIKGKETQYFGPGTRLLVL.

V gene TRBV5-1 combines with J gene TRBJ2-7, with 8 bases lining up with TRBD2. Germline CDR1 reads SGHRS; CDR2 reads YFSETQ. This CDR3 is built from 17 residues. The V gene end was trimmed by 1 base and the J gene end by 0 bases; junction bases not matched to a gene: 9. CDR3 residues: CASSLTQRGSSSYEQYF. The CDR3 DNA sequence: TGCGCCAGCAGCTTGACTCAGCGGGGGTCCTCCTCCTACGAGCAGTACTTC.

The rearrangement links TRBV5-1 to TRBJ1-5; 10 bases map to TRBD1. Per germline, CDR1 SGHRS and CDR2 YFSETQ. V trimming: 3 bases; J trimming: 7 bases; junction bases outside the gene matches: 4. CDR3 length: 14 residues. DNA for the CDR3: TGCGCCAGCAGCTCCGGGACAGGGGAACAGCCCCAGCATTTT. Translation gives CASSSGTGEQPQHF. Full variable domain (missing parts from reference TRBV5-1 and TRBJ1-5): KAGVTQTPRYLIKTRGQQVTLSCSPISGHRSVSWYQQTPGQGLQFLFEYFSETQRNKGNFPGRFSGRQFSNSRSEMNVSTLELGDSALYLCASSSGTGEQPQHFGDGTRLSIL.

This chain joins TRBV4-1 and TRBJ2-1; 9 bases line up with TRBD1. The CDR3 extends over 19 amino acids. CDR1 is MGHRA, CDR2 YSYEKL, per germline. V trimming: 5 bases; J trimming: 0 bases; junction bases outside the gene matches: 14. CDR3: CASSRSRTGVVLSYNEQFF. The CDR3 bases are TGCGCCAGCAGCAGATCCCGGACAGGGGTAGTCCTCTCCTACAATGAGCAGTTCTTC.

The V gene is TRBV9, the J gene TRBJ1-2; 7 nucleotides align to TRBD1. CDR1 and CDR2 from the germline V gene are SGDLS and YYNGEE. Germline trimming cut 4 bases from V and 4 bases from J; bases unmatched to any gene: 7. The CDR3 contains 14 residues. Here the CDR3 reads CASSQRQGGYGYTF. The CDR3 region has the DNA TGTGCCAGCAGCCAGAGACAGGGCGGCTATGGCTACACCTTC.

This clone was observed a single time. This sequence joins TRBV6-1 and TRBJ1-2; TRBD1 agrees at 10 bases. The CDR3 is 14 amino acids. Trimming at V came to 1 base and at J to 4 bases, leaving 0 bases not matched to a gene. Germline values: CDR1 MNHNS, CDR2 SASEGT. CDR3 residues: CASSEGDRGYGYTF. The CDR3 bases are TGTGCCAGCAGTGAAGGGGACAGGGGCTATGGCTACACCTTC.

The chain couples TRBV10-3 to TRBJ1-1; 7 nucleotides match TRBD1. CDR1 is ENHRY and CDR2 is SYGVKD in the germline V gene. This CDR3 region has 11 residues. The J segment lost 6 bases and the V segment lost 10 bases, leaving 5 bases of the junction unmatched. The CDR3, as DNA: TGTGCCAGTTGGACAGGAGCTGAAGCTTTCTTT. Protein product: CASWTGAEAFF.

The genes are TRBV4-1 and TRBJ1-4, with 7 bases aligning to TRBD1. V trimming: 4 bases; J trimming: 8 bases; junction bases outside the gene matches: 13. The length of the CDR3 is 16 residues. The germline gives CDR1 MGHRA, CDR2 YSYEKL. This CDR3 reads CASSRTMTGQREKLFF. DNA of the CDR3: TGCGCCAGCAGCCGGACCATGACAGGGCAGAGGGAAAAACTGTTTTTT.

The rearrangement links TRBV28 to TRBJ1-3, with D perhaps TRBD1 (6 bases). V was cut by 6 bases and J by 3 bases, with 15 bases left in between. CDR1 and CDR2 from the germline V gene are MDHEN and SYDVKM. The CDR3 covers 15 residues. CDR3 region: CASRPGGGGGNTIYF. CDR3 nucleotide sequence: TGTGCCAGCAGACCGGGGGGCGGAGGTGGAAACACCATATATTTT. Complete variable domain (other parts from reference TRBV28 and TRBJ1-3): DVKVTQSSRYLVKRTGEKVFLECVQDMDHENMFWYRQDPGLGLRLIYFSYDVKMKEKGDIPEGYSVSREKKERFSLILESASTNQTSMYLCASRPGGGGGNTIYFGEGSWLTVV.

The DNA for the CDR3 is TGTGCCAGCAGTGATTTGCAGGGGTCGACCTACGAGCAGTACTTC. As protein: CASSDLQGSTYEQYF. This chain uses TRBV2 with TRBJ2-7; D perhaps matches TRBD1 (6 bases). V gave up 3 bases and J gave up 2 bases, with 14 bases separating them. The CDR3 extends over 15 amino acids. Germline loops: CDR1 SNHLY, CDR2 FYNNEI.

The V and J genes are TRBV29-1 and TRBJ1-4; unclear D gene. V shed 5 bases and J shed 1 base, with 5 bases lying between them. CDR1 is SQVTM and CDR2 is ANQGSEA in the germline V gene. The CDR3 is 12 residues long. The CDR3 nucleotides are TGCAGCGTTCCCGGAACTAATGAAAAACTGTTTTTT. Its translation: CSVPGTNEKLFF.

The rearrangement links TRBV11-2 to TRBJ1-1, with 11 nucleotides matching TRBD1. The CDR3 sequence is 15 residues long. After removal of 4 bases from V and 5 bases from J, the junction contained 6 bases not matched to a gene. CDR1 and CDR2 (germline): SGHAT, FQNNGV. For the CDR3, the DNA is TGTGCCAGCAGCTCAGGGACAGGGGGGAGAACTGAAGCTTTCTTT. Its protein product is CASSSGTGGRTEAFF.

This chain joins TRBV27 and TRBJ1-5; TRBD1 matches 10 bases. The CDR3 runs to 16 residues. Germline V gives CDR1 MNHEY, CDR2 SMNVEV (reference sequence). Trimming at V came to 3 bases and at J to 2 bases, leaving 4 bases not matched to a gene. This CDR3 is CASSLTGGYGNQPQHF. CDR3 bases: TGTGCCAGCAGTTTGACAGGGGGCTACGGCAATCAGCCCCAGCATTTT.

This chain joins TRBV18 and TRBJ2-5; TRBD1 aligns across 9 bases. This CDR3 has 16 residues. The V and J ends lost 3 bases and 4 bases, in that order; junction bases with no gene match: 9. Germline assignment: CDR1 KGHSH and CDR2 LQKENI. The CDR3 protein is CASSPGSGTGRETQYF. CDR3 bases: TGTGCCAGCTCACCCGGGTCCGGGACAGGGCGAGAGACCCAGTACTTC.

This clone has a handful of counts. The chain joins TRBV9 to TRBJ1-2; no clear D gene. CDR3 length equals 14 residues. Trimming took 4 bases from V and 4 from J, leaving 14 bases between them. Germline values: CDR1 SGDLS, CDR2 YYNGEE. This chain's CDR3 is CASSSGPTVYGYTF. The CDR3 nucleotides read TGTGCCAGCAGCTCCGGCCCAACAGTCTATGGCTACACCTTC. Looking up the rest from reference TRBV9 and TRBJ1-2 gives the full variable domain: DSGVTQTPKHLITATGQRVTLRCSPRSGDLSVYWYQQSLDQGLQFLIQYYNGEERAKGNILERFSAQQFPDLHSELNLSSLELGDSALYFCASSSGPTVYGYTFGSGTRLTVV.

The CDR3 sequence: CASSPPLGQGDYGYTF. CDR3 nucleotides: TGTGCCAGCAGTCCGCCCTTGGGACAGGGTGACTATGGCTACACCTTC. V gene TRBV27 combines with J gene TRBJ1-2; the match to TRBD1 covers 9 bases. The CDR3 is made up of 16 amino acids. Germline V gene lookup returns CDR1 MNHEY and CDR2 SMNVEV (reference sequence). V lost 5 bases and J lost 3; bases outside the gene matches: 10.